One T cell receptor (beta chain) is described in this entry. Its antigen is unknown. Per-base qualities were not stored, and no clone one base away is much larger. This entry comes from a study of blood T cell repertoires in COVID-19 (dated by TCRdb to 2019 to 2021). General notes on the study: Collaborator samples came from the United States, Italy and Spain and covered acute and convalescent phases of COVID-19. Where available, HLA class I and class II types were taken from metadata supplied by the sample provider and were not determined by assay-based typing. Samples were obtained from the ongoing ImmuneRACE study (first 160 participants) and from some 1,300 subjects provided by 6 global collaborators. The dataset comprised deeply sampled blood TCRbeta repertoires from subjects exposed to, actively infected with, or recovered from COVID-19. A de-identified subject ID, COVID-19 status, age in years and sex were almost always included in the sample metadata. The prospective study material was composed of cDNA or gDNA derived from T cells, B-cell-depleted T cells, or PBMCs. The repertoires were made available in a free public database intended to serve as a resource for research on the immune response to SARS-CoV-2. General study outcomes and caveats: The quantity of clinical and demographic metadata differed by source and by participant and was supplied without curation.

The immunoSEQ Assay, a bias-controlled multiplex PCR, was used to amplify TCRbeta CDR3 regions from genomic DNA. The paper's processing steps were these. The number of nucleated cells in each sample was estimated from the amplification of reference gene primers within the assay. Sequence reads were collapsed and filtered to measure the absolute abundance of every unique TCRbeta CDR3 rearrangement. For each sample, productive Simpson clonality was calculated as the square root of Simpson's diversity index across productive rearrangements. TCRdb obtained this table from immuneACCESS and retained in-frame rearrangements with V and J assigned. These tables miss some clones; where compared with another copy, unresolved V genes account for less than half of the shortfall, and the remainder is unexplained. The V and J calls and the clone size are those of that table, but D and trimming were determined from the DNA. A total of about 50,000 clones appear in this sample, around three quarters of them only once. Of the sample, 20% to 30% falls within the top ten clones.

CDR1 and CDR2 are drawn from the germline V gene: SGDLS, YYNGEE. V is pared back by 0 bases and J by 6 bases, with 18 bases lying between the germline termini. Reading from cysteine to phenylalanine, the CDR3 counts 16 amino acids. Only CDR3 DNA remains: 48 bases, in frame from the first base. The collaborating institutions used their own protocols to collect whole blood in K2EDTA tubes. Collaborator samples were shipped for TCRbeta analysis as frozen whole blood, isolated PBMCs, or DNA extracted from either sample type. The sample was peripheral blood. This TCR was recovered from a man in his sixties or seventies with acute or convalescent COVID-19. This chain joins TRBV9 to TRBJ1-2; the D region possibly corresponds to TRBD1 (5 bases align). The bases read TGTGCCAGCAGCGTAGGTCTCGGCAGGGAGGGAGATGGCTACACCTTC. The encoded protein is CASSVGLGREGDGYTF.